This T cell receptor beta chain was documented in a study of pediatric ulcerative colitis. Clones were sequenced by immunoSEQ multiplex PCR, and TCRdb holds only the in-frame ones, with some missing. The data show under 70,000 clones, around 87% seen once. This CDR3 has 13 residues. Germline V gene sequence: CDR1 MNHNS, CDR2 SASEGT. Trimming left V 8 bases short and J 6 bases short, with 16 bases between. The clonotype comes from a boy aged 10-17 years who was a control in a study of pediatric ulcerative colitis. The sample taken for sequencing was blood. V is TRBV6-1 and J is TRBJ1-1; D might be TRBD1 (5 bases). In DNA, the CDR3 is TGTGCCAGCGGGGGGGGTTTATGGGCTGAAGCTTTCTTT. The encoded protein is CASGGGLWAEAFF.